This T cell receptor beta chain was recorded in a study of shared clonotypes between healthy human individuals. Concerning this clone: The antigen is not known.

The study's findings and limits: Generally, estimated richness proved larger in naive subsets than it did in memory subsets.

Clones were read by immunoSEQ multiplex PCR, and TCRdb kept only the in-frame ones, dropping some. Seen here are around 2.3 million clones, approximately 96% observed once, and the top ten hold around 0.13%. This receptor was obtained from a man between 18 and 29 years old in good health. What was sequenced was naive CD4+ T cells sorted from blood. Subset denoted: CD45RA+ positively selected.

The CDR3 region is CASSLPRDTNYNEQFF. In DNA, the CDR3 is TGTGCCAGCAGCCTTCCCCGGGACACCAACTACAATGAGCAGTTCTTC. The rearrangement joins TRBV9 to TRBJ2-1, with D possibly TRBD1 on 6 matching bases. The CDR3 runs to 16 residues. Trimming removed 4 bases at V and 3 bases at J, with 17 bases between. CDR1 is SGDLS and CDR2 is YYNGEE in the germline V gene.